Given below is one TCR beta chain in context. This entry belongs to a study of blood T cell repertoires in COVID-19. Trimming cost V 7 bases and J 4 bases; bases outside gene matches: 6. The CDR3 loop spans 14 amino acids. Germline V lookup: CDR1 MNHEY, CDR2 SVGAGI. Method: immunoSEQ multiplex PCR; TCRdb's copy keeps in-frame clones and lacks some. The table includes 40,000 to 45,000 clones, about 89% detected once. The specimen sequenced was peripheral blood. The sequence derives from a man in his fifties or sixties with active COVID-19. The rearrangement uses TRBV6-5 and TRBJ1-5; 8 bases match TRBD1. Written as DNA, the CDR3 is TGTGCCAGCAACGACAGGGGACTAAATCAGCCCCAGCATTTT. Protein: CASNDRGLNQPQHF.